Listed below are T cell receptor beta chains from one sample, sequenced in a study of T cell responses to AZD1222 COVID-19 vaccine. Data came from immunoSEQ multiplex PCR; TCRdb stores just in-frame clones and leaves some out. The table shows roughly 170,000 clones, with 88% occurring only once. The sequences come from peripheral blood, collected on day 0 of AZD1222 vaccination. Source of these receptors: an adult in good health. Both conserved end residues are part of each CDR3. D genes are given only for firm matches. For some rows the clone size is stated as once, few or many, or as a class when expanded; others skip it.

abundance: -
d_gene: -
j_gene: TRBJ1-1
v_gene: TRBV4-3
CDR3nt: TGCGCCAGCAGCCGAGGAGGGTGGGGCACTGAAGCTTTCTTT
CDR3aa: CASSRGGWGTEAFF

abundance: -
d_gene: -
j_gene: TRBJ2-1
v_gene: TRBV7-8
CDR3nt: TGTGCCAGCAGCCCCGTAGCGGTCAGCTCCTACAATGAGCAGTTCTTC
CDR3aa: CASSPVAVSSYNEQFF

abundance: -
d_gene: TRBD2
j_gene: TRBJ2-7
v_gene: TRBV6-2/TRBV6-3
CDR3nt: TGTGCCAGCAGTTACGGGAGGGATAGCGAGCAGTACTTC
CDR3aa: CASSYGRDSEQYF

abundance: -
d_gene: TRBD2
j_gene: TRBJ2-3
v_gene: TRBV9
CDR3nt: TGTGCCAGCAGCGTTAGCGGGTTAAGCACAGATACGCAGTATTTT
CDR3aa: CASSVSGLSTDTQYF

abundance: once
d_gene: -
j_gene: TRBJ2-5
v_gene: TRBV14
CDR3nt: TGTGCCAGCAGCCAAGCGCACATAGTGGAGACCCAGTACTTC
CDR3aa: CASSQAHIVETQYF

abundance: -
d_gene: -
j_gene: TRBJ1-6
v_gene: TRBV27
CDR3nt: TGTGCCAGCAGTTTAGTTTCTGGTTCACCCCTCCACTTT
CDR3aa: CASSLVSGSPLHF

abundance: -
d_gene: -
j_gene: TRBJ1-3
v_gene: TRBV2
CDR3nt: TGTGCCAGCAGTGAAAATAAGGGGTCTGGAAACACCATATATTTT
CDR3aa: CASSENKGSGNTIYF

abundance: -
d_gene: TRBD1
j_gene: TRBJ2-5
v_gene: TRBV28
CDR3nt: TGTGCCAGCAGTTTAAACCCGGGACAGGCATCCCCGAGGGAGACCCAGTACTTC
CDR3aa: CASSLNPGQASPRETQYF

abundance: -
d_gene: TRBD1
j_gene: TRBJ2-7
v_gene: TRBV7-3
CDR3nt: TGTGCCAGCAGCAAAGCGACAGGGGCCTACGAGCAGTACTTC
CDR3aa: CASSKATGAYEQYF

abundance: -
d_gene: -
j_gene: TRBJ1-1
v_gene: TRBV10-3
CDR3nt: TGTGCCATCAGTGACGGGACAGAAGCTTTCTTT
CDR3aa: CAISDGTEAFF

abundance: -
d_gene: TRBD1
j_gene: TRBJ1-5
v_gene: TRBV15
CDR3nt: TGTGCCACCAGCAGGGACAGGGGTAGCGGTCAGCCCCAGCATTTT
CDR3aa: CATSRDRGSGQPQHF

abundance: -
d_gene: -
j_gene: TRBJ1-2
v_gene: TRBV27
CDR3nt: TGTGCCAGCAGTTTTAACGGGGTGGGACTACTTAACTATGGCTACACCTTC
CDR3aa: CASSFNGVGLLNYGYTF

abundance: -
d_gene: TRBD2
j_gene: TRBJ2-5
v_gene: TRBV28
CDR3nt: TGTGCCAGCAGACGGACTAGCGGGGGGACCCAGTACTTC
CDR3aa: CASRRTSGGTQYF

abundance: -
d_gene: -
j_gene: TRBJ1-6
v_gene: TRBV9
CDR3nt: TGTGCCAGCAGCGTACAAGGGGTGGGAAATTCACCCCTCCACTTT
CDR3aa: CASSVQGVGNSPLHF

abundance: -
d_gene: -
j_gene: TRBJ2-4
v_gene: TRBV24-1
CDR3nt: TGTGCCACCAGTGATTTTTTGGGAAACATTCAGTACTTC
CDR3aa: CATSDFLGNIQYF

abundance: -
d_gene: -
j_gene: TRBJ2-2
v_gene: TRBV2
CDR3nt: TGTGCCCAGAGAGGTGGGGGTAACACCGGGGAGCTGTTTTTT
CDR3aa: CAQRGGGNTGELFF

abundance: -
d_gene: -
j_gene: TRBJ2-1
v_gene: TRBV4-3
CDR3nt: TGCGCCAGCAGCCATGACGGGTATAATGAGCAGTTCTTC
CDR3aa: CASSHDGYNEQFF

abundance: once
d_gene: -
j_gene: TRBJ1-1
v_gene: TRBV5-1
CDR3nt: TGCGCCAGCAGCTATTCGGGGAACACTGAAGCTTTCTTT
CDR3aa: CASSYSGNTEAFF

abundance: -
d_gene: -
j_gene: TRBJ1-1
v_gene: TRBV27
CDR3nt: TGTGCCAGCAGTTCCCTAGGCTCCGTGAACACTGAAGCTTTCTTT
CDR3aa: CASSSLGSVNTEAFF

abundance: -
d_gene: -
j_gene: TRBJ2-1
v_gene: TRBV12-3/TRBV12-4
CDR3nt: TGTGCCAGCGGGGGAAGCAATGAGCAGTTCTTC
CDR3aa: CASGGSNEQFF

abundance: -
d_gene: -
j_gene: TRBJ2-1
v_gene: TRBV30
CDR3nt: TGTGCCTGGAGTGTACTTGGTTTCCCAGACAATGAGCAGTTCTTC
CDR3aa: CAWSVLGFPDNEQFF

abundance: -
d_gene: TRBD2
j_gene: TRBJ2-4
v_gene: TRBV7-2
CDR3nt: TGTGCCAGCAGCTTAGGTGGCGGGAGCATTGCCAAAAACATTCAGTACTTC
CDR3aa: CASSLGGGSIAKNIQYF

abundance: -
d_gene: TRBD2
j_gene: TRBJ2-3
v_gene: TRBV5-1
CDR3nt: TGCGCCAGCAGCCCGGGGACTAGCGGGGGTACGCAGTATTTT
CDR3aa: CASSPGTSGGTQYF

abundance: once
d_gene: -
j_gene: TRBJ1-2
v_gene: TRBV19
CDR3nt: TGTGCCAGTCAATTCACTCTCGTAACGAACTATGGCTACACCTTC
CDR3aa: CASQFTLVTNYGYTF

abundance: -
d_gene: -
j_gene: TRBJ2-7
v_gene: TRBV19
CDR3nt: TGTGCCAGTAGTAAGGGGCCCTACGAGCAGTACTTC
CDR3aa: CASSKGPYEQYF

abundance: -
d_gene: TRBD2
j_gene: TRBJ2-7
v_gene: TRBV27
CDR3nt: TGTGCCAGCAGTGCGAGACTAGCGGGCCGCTACGAGCAGTACTTC
CDR3aa: CASSARLAGRYEQYF

abundance: once
d_gene: -
j_gene: TRBJ2-5
v_gene: TRBV5-6
CDR3nt: TGTGCCAGCAGCCCAACAGGCCAAGAGACCCAGTACTTC
CDR3aa: CASSPTGQETQYF

abundance: -
d_gene: TRBD1
j_gene: TRBJ1-3
v_gene: TRBV5-4
CDR3nt: TGTGCCAGCAGCAGGGACAGGCGCCGAAACACCATATATTTT
CDR3aa: CASSRDRRRNTIYF

abundance: -
d_gene: -
j_gene: TRBJ1-3
v_gene: TRBV21-1
CDR3nt: TGTGCCAGCAGCGACCGGGGACAGAGAAACACCATATATTTT
CDR3aa: CASSDRGQRNTIYF

abundance: -
d_gene: TRBD1
j_gene: TRBJ2-7
v_gene: TRBV14
CDR3nt: TGTGCCAGCAGCCAACCGACAGGGCCCCCCTACGAGCAGTACTTC
CDR3aa: CASSQPTGPPYEQYF

abundance: once
d_gene: -
j_gene: TRBJ1-4
v_gene: TRBV5-1
CDR3nt: TGCGCCAGCAGCCCCTTCGGGACTAATAATGAAAAACTGTTTTTT
CDR3aa: CASSPFGTNNEKLFF

abundance: -
d_gene: TRBD1
j_gene: TRBJ1-2
v_gene: TRBV29-1
CDR3nt: TGCAGCGTTGTGAACCGGGACAGCTATGGCTACACCTTC
CDR3aa: CSVVNRDSYGYTF

abundance: -
d_gene: -
j_gene: TRBJ2-7
v_gene: TRBV3-1/TRBV3-2
CDR3nt: TGTGCCAGCAGCCACCCGGAAGGCGAGCAGTACTTC
CDR3aa: CASSHPEGEQYF

abundance: -
d_gene: -
j_gene: TRBJ1-5
v_gene: TRBV6-5
CDR3nt: TGTGCCAGCAGTTACTCTGCCAGGGACCCTAAGCCCCAGCATTTT
CDR3aa: CASSYSARDPKPQHF

abundance: -
d_gene: -
j_gene: TRBJ1-2
v_gene: TRBV9
CDR3nt: TGTGCCAGCAGTTCTAGGGTTGGCTATGGCTACACCTTC
CDR3aa: CASSSRVGYGYTF

abundance: -
d_gene: TRBD1
j_gene: TRBJ1-2
v_gene: TRBV4-2
CDR3nt: TGTGCCAGCAGCCAAGGGACAGGGGGCTTAAGTGGCTACACCTTC
CDR3aa: CASSQGTGGLSGYTF

abundance: -
d_gene: -
j_gene: TRBJ2-5
v_gene: TRBV10-2
CDR3nt: TGCGCCAGCAGTGAGGGGGTCGCCGAGACCCAGTACTTC
CDR3aa: CASSEGVAETQYF

abundance: -
d_gene: TRBD2
j_gene: TRBJ2-3
v_gene: TRBV19
CDR3nt: TGTGCCAGTAGTATTGGCCTAGCGGGAGGTACAGATACGCAGTATTTT
CDR3aa: CASSIGLAGGTDTQYF

abundance: -
d_gene: -
j_gene: TRBJ1-2
v_gene: TRBV29-1
CDR3nt: TGCAGCGTAGAAACAGGGATAGGCTATGGCTACACCTTC
CDR3aa: CSVETGIGYGYTF

abundance: -
d_gene: -
j_gene: TRBJ1-4
v_gene: TRBV30
CDR3nt: TGTGCCTGGCGCCCGGGGGTTGCAACTAATGAAAAACTGTTTTTT
CDR3aa: CAWRPGVATNEKLFF

abundance: -
d_gene: -
j_gene: TRBJ1-1
v_gene: TRBV12-3/TRBV12-4
CDR3nt: TGTGCCAGCAGTTTGATTGATGCTTTCTTT
CDR3aa: CASSLIDAFF

abundance: -
d_gene: -
j_gene: TRBJ1-2
v_gene: TRBV28
CDR3nt: TGTGCCAGCAGTTTAAAGGGTGGCTACACCTTC
CDR3aa: CASSLKGGYTF

abundance: -
d_gene: TRBD1
j_gene: TRBJ1-5
v_gene: TRBV19
CDR3nt: TGTGCCAGTTCAACCGGGACAGGGGCGAAGCCCCAGCATTTT
CDR3aa: CASSTGTGAKPQHF

abundance: -
d_gene: -
j_gene: TRBJ1-3
v_gene: TRBV7-2
CDR3nt: TGTGCCAGCAGCTCTAGGACGGCTGGAAACACCATATATTTT
CDR3aa: CASSSRTAGNTIYF